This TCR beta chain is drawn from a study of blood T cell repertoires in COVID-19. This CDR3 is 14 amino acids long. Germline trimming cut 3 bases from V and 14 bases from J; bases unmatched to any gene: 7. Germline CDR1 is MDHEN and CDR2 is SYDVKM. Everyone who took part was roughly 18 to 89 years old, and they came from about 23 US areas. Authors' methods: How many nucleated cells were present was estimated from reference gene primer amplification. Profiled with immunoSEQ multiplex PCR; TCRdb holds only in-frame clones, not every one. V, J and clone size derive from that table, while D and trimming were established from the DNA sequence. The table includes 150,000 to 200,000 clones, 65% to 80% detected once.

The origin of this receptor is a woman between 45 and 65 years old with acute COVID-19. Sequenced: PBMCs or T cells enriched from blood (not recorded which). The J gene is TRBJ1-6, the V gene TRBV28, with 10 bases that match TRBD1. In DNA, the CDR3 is TGTGCCAGCAGTTTCGGGACAGGGGTTGGGGCCCTCCACTTT. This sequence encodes CASSFGTGVGALHF. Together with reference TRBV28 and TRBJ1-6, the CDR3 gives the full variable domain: DVKVTQSSRYLVKRTGEKVFLECVQDMDHENMFWYRQDPGLGLRLIYFSYDVKMKEKGDIPEGYSVSREKKERFSLILESASTNQTSMYLCASSFGTGVGALHFGNGTRLTVT.